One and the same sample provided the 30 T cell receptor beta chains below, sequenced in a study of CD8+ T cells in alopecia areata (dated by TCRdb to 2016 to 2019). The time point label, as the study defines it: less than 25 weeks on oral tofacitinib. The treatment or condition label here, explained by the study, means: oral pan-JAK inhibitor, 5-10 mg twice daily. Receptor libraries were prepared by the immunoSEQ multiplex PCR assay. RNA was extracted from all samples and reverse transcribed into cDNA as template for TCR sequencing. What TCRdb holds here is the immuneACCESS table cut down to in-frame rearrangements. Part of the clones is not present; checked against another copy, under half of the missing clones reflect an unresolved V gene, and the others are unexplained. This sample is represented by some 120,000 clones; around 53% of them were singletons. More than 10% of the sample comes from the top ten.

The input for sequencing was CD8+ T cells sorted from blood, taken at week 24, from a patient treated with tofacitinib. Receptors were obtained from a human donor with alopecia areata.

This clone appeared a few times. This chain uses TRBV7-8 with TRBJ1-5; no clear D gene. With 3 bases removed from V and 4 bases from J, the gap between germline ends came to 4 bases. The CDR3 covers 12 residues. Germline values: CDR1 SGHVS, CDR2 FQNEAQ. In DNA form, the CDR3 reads TGTGCCAGCAGCTTTGGTAATCAGCCCCAGCATTTT. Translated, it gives CASSFGNQPQHF.

CDR3 coding DNA: TGTGCCAGCAGCTTAGAACTAGCGGGGAACCAAGAGACCCAGTACTTC. It codes for CASSLELAGNQETQYF. This sequence joins TRBV7-8 and TRBJ2-5, with TRBD2 matching 10 bases. The germline V gene has CDR1 SGHVS and CDR2 FQNEAQ. V dropped 1 base and J dropped 0; count of bases not matched to a gene: 2. CDR3 length: 16 amino acids.

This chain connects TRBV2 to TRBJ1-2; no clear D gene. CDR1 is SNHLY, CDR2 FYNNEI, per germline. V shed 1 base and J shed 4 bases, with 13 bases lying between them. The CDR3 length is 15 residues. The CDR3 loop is CASSEGLQGIYGYTF. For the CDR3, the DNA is TGTGCCAGCAGTGAAGGCCTACAAGGAATCTATGGCTACACCTTC.

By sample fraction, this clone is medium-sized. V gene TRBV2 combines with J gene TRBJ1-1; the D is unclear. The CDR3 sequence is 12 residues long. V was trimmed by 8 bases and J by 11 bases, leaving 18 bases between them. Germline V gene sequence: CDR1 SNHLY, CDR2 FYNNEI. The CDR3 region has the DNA TGTGCCAGCCAAAGGGAGGAGGTGGTGGCTTTCTTT. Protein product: CASQREEVVAFF.

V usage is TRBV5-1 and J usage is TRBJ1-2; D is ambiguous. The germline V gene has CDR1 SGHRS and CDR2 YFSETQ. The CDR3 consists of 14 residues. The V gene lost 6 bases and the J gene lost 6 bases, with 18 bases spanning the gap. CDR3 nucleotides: TGCGCCAGCAACCCGGGATCCCAGCGCGATGGCTACACCTTC. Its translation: CASNPGSQRDGYTF.

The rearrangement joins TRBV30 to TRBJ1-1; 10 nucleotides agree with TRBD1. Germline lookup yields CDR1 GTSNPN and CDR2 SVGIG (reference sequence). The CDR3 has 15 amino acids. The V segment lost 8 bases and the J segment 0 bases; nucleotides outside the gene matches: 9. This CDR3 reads CARGDRGGLNTEAFF. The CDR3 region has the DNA TGTGCCCGGGGGGACAGGGGCGGCCTGAACACTGAAGCTTTCTTT.

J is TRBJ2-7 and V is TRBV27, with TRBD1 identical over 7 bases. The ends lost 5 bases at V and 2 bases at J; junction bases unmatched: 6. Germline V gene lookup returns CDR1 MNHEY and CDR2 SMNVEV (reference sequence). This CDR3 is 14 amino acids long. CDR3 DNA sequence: TGTGCCAGCAGTGCCCACAGGGGTCCCTACGAGCAGTACTTC. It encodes CASSAHRGPYEQYF.

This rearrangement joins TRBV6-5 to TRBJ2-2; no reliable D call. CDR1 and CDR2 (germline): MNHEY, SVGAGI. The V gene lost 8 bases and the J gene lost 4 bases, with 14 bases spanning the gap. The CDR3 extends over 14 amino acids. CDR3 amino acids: CASGKFQLTGELFF. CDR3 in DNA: TGTGCCAGCGGAAAATTTCAGCTCACCGGGGAGCTGTTTTTT.

DNA of the CDR3: TGTGCCAGCAGCGAGAGGACAGGGTCGGTAAATGAGCAGTTCTTC. Its translation: CASSERTGSVNEQFF. This chain uses TRBV9 with TRBJ2-7, with 8 bases matching TRBD1. The DNA end favors TRBJ2-1, so the J call may be wrong. Germline CDR1 SGDLS, CDR2 YYNGEE. This CDR3 contains 15 residues.

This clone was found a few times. The CDR3 DNA sequence: TGTGCCAGCAGTAACCTTCAGGGGTTTGACAATGAGCAGTTCTTC. Translation gives CASSNLQGFDNEQFF. The chain couples TRBV6-5 to TRBJ2-1, with TRBD1 as a possible D gene (6 bases). V lost 5 bases, J lost 5 bases, and 16 bases lay in between. There are 15 residues in the CDR3. Germline V gene sequence: CDR1 MNHEY, CDR2 SVGAGI.

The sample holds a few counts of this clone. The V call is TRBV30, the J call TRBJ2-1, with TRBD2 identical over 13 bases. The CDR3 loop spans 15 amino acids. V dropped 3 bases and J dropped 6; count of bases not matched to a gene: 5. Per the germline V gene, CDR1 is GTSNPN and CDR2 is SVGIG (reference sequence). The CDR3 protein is CAWSPTSGGANEQFF. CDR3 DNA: TGTGCCTGGAGCCCTACTAGCGGGGGGGCCAATGAGCAGTTCTTC.

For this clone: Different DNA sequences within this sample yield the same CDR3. The CDR3 loop is CASSPGTYEQYF. Here the CDR3 DNA reads TGTGCCAGCAGCCCAGGGACCTACGAGCAGTACTTC. This chain joins TRBV7-9 and TRBJ2-7; D is perhaps TRBD1 (5 bases). Germline V lookup: CDR1 SEHNR, CDR2 FQNEAQ (reference sequence). CDR3 length equals 12 residues. Trimming cost V 5 bases and J 2 bases, with 7 bases left between them.

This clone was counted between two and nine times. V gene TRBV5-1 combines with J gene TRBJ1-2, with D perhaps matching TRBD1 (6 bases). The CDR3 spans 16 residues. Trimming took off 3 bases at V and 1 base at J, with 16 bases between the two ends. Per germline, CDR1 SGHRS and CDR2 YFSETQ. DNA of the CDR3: TGCGCCAGCAGCTCGGACCTGGACAGCCTTAACTATGGCTACACCTTC. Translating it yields CASSSDLDSLNYGYTF.

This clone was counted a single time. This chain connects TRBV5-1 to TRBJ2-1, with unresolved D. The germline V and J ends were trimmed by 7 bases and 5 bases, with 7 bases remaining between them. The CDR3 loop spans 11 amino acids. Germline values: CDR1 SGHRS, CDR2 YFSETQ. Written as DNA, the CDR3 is TGCGCCAGCGGGAACGACAATGAGCAGTTCTTC. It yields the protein CASGNDNEQFF.

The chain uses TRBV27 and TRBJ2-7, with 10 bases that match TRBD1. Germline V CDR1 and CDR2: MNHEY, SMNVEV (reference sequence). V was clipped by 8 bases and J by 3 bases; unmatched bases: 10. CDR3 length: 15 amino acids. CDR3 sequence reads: CASRTLGQGDYEQYF. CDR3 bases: TGTGCCAGCCGGACCTTAGGACAGGGGGACTACGAGCAGTACTTC.

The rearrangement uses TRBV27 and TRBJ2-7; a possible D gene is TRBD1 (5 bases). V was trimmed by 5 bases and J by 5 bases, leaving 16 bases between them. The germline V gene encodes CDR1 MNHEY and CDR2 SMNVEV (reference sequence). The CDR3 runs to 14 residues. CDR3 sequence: CASSMARVANEQYF. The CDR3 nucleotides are TGTGCCAGCAGTATGGCCAGGGTTGCCAACGAGCAGTACTTC.

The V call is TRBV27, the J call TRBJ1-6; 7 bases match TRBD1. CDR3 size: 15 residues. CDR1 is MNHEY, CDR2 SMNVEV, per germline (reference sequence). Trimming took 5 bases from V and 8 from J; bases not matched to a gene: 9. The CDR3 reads CASSHRGTDHSPLHF. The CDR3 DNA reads TGTGCCAGCAGTCATCGGGGGACAGACCATTCACCCCTCCACTTT.

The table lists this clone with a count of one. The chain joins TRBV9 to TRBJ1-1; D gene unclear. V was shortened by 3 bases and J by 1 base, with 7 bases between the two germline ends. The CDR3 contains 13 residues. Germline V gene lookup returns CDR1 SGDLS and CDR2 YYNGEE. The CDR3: CASSGWKNTEAFF. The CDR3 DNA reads TGTGCCAGCAGCGGTTGGAAGAACACTGAAGCTTTCTTT.

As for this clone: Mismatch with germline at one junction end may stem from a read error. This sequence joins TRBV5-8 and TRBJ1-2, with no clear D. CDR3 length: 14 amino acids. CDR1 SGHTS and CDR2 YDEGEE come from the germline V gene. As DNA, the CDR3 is TGTGCCAGCACCTTGGGAACAGCTAACTATGGCTACACCTTC. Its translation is CASTLGTANYGYTF. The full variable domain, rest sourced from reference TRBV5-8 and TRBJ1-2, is EAGVTQSPTHLIKTRGQQATLRCSPISGHTSVYWYQQALGLGLQFLLWYDEGEERNRGNFPPRFSGRQFPNYSSELNVNALELEDSALYLCASTLGTANYGYTFGSGTRLTVV.

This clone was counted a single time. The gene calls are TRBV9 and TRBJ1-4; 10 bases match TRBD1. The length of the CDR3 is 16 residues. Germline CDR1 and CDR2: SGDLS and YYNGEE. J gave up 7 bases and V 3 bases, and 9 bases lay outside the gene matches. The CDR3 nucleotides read TGTGCCAGCAGCGGAAGAACCGGGACAGGGGTTGAAAAACTGTTTTTT. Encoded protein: CASSGRTGTGVEKLFF.

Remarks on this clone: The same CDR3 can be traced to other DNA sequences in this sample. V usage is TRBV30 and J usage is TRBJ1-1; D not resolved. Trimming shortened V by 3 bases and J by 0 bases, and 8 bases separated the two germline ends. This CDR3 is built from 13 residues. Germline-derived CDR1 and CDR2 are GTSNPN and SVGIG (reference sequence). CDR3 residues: CAWSRGMNTEAFF. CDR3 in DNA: TGTGCCTGGAGCCGGGGAATGAACACTGAAGCTTTCTTT.

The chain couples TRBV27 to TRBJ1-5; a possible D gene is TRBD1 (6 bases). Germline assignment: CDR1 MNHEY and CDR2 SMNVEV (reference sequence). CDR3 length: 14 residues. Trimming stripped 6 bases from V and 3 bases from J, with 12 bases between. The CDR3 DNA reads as TGTGCCAGCAGACTTACAGGGACCAATCAGCCCCAGCATTTT. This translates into CASRLTGTNQPQHF.

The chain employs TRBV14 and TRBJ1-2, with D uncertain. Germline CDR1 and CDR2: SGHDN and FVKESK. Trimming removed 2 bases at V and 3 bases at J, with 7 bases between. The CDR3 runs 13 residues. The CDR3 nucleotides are TGTGCCAGCAGCCAAAAAGGGTACTATGGCTACACCTTC. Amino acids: CASSQKGYYGYTF.

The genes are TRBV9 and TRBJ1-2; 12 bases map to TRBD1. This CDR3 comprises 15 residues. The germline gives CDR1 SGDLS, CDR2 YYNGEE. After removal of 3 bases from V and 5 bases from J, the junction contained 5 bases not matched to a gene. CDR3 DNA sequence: TGTGCCAGCAGCGCCGGGACAGGGGGCGCGTATGGCTACACCTTC. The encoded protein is CASSAGTGGAYGYTF.

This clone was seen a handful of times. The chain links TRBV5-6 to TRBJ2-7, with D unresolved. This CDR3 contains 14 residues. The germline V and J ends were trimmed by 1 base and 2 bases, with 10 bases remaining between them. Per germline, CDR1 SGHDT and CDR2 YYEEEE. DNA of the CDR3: TGTGCCAGCAGCTTGTGGAGCAGGACCTACGAGCAGTACTTC. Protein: CASSLWSRTYEQYF.

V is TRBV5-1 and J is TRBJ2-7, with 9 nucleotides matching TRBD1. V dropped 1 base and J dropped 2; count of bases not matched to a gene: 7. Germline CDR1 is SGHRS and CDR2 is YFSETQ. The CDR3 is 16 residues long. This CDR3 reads CASSLSWTGATYEQYF. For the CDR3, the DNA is TGCGCCAGCAGCTTGTCGTGGACAGGGGCGACCTACGAGCAGTACTTC.

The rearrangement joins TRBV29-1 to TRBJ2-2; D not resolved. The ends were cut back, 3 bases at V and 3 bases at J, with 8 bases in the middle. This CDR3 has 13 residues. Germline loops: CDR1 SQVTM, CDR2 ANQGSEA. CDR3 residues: CSVEGRYTGELFF. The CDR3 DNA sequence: TGCAGCGTTGAGGGCAGGTACACCGGGGAGCTGTTTTTT.

DNA of the CDR3: TGTGCCGTGACCAGTGACCAAGAGACCCAGTACTTC. It yields the protein CAVTSDQETQYF. The V gene is TRBV15, the J gene TRBJ2-5, with no clear D. Germline assignment: CDR1 LNHNV and CDR2 YYDKDF (reference sequence). Trimming stripped 11 bases from V and 0 bases from J, with 10 bases between. The CDR3 spans 12 residues.

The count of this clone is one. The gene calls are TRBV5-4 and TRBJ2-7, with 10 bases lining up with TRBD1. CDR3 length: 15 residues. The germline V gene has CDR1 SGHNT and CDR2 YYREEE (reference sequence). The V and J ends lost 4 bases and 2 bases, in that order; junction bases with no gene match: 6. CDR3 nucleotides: TGTGCCAGCAGCCCCGACAGGGGGCTGGCCTACGAGCAGTACTTC. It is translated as CASSPDRGLAYEQYF. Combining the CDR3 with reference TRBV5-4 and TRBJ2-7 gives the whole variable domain ETGVTQSPTHLIKTRGQQVTLRCSSQSGHNTVSWYQQALGQGPQFIFQYYREEENGRGNFPPRFSGLQFPNYSSELNVNALELDDSALYLCASSPDRGLAYEQYFGPGTRLTVT.

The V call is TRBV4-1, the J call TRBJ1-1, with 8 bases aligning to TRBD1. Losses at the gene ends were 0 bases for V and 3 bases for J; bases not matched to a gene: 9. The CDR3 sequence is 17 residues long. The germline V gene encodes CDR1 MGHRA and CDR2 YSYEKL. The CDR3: CASSQDWPGQADTEAFF. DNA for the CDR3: TGCGCCAGCAGCCAAGACTGGCCGGGACAGGCGGACACTGAAGCTTTCTTT.